A single sample is the source of the 29 T cell receptor beta chains below, sequenced in a study of T cell repertoires in cytomegalovirus infection. TCRdb reprocessed the reads via MiXCR and lists one record per CDR3 protein. The data hold more than 150,000 distinct CDR3 sequences, with 20% to 30% observed a single time. The sample was PBMCs. The receptor source for this set is a human donor in good health (CMV status not recorded). Some clones in this sample may be carry-over from other donors' samples.

This clonotype was recorded a few times. The chain carries TRBV7-9 and TRBJ1-4, with D hard to call. Trimming took off 6 bases at V and 3 bases at J, with 8 bases between the two ends. CDR1 and CDR2 (germline): SEHNR, FQNEAQ (reference sequence). The CDR3 consists of 13 residues. CDR3 protein: CASSPDPNEKLFF. The CDR3 DNA is TGTGCCAGCAGTCCGGATCCTAATGAAAAACTGTTTTTT.

Ten or more counts support this clonotype. The V gene is TRBV6-2 or TRBV6-3, the J gene TRBJ1-1, with 7 bases matching TRBD1. V was clipped by 0 bases and J by 0 bases; unmatched bases: 1. CDR1 and CDR2 (germline): MNHEY, SVGEGT. The CDR3 loop spans 15 amino acids. CDR3 sequence (DNA): TGTGCCAGCAGTTACTCGGGACAGTTGAACACTGAAGCTTTCTTT. This translates into CASSYSGQLNTEAFF.

The chain employs TRBV5-5 and TRBJ1-6; no firm D call. V was trimmed by 0 bases and J by 12 bases, leaving 7 bases between them. This CDR3 is 12 amino acids long. Germline V gene lookup returns CDR1 SGHKS and CDR2 YYEKEE (reference sequence). CDR3 sequence (DNA): TGTGCCAGCAGCTTGGAGGGTCTACCCCTCCACTTT. As protein: CASSLEGLPLHF.

V is TRBV20-1 and J is TRBJ1-1; D perhaps matches TRBD1 (6 bases). Trimming pared 6 bases from V and 4 bases from J, leaving 12 bases between. Germline CDR1 and CDR2: DFQATT and SNEGSKA (reference sequence). The CDR3 is 12 amino acids. CDR3 amino acids: CSAPQGVTEAFF. The CDR3 region has the DNA TGCAGTGCCCCACAGGGCGTCACTGAAGCTTTCTTT.

This clonotype was seen more than once but under ten times. The chain has TRBV18 and TRBJ2-2; D is possibly TRBD1 or TRBD2 (5 bases each). The CDR3 totals 17 residues. Germline CDR1 reads KGHSH; CDR2 reads LQKENI. The V end was cut by 1 base, the J end by 2 bases, with 14 bases between. CDR3 sequence (DNA): TGTGCCAGCTCACCACGGCGTTCAAGGGACAACACCGGGGAGCTGTTTTTT. It translates to CASSPRRSRDNTGELFF.

Ten or more counts support this clonotype. The chain recombines TRBV12-3 or TRBV12-4 with TRBJ2-2; 9 bases are a match to TRBD1. The ends lost 6 bases at V and 3 bases at J; junction bases unmatched: 5. This CDR3 contains 15 residues. The chain's CDR3 is CASSRDRVDTGELFF. CDR3 sequence (DNA): TGTGCCAGCAGCCGGGACAGGGTTGACACCGGGGAGCTGTTTTTT.

V and J are TRBV24-1 and TRBJ2-7; D is perhaps TRBD2 (6 bases). Trimming shortened V by 7 bases and J by 7 bases, and 13 bases separated the two germline ends. This CDR3 comprises 12 residues. Germline V CDR1 and CDR2: KGHDR, SFDVKD. Written as DNA, the CDR3 is TGTGCCACCAGCCTGGGGACTCGGGAGCAGTACTTC. Protein: CATSLGTREQYF.

This clonotype was picked up many times. The chain employs TRBV7-2 and TRBJ2-5; no definite D call. The CDR3 runs 13 residues. Looked up from germline, CDR1 is SGHTA and CDR2 is FQGNSA. V gave up 5 bases and J gave up 1 base, with 8 bases separating them. In DNA form, the CDR3 reads TGTGCCAGCAGCCTGGTAATCCAAGAGACCCAGTACTTC. Protein sequence: CASSLVIQETQYF.

This clonotype has ten or more counts. This chain links TRBV7-9 with TRBJ1-3; the D gene is possibly TRBD1 (5 bases). Germline V gene sequence: CDR1 SEHNR, CDR2 FQNEAQ (reference sequence). This CDR3 comprises 15 residues. The ends were cut back, 5 bases at V and 2 bases at J, with 13 bases in the middle. The CDR3 protein is CASSRRDGPGNTIYF. CDR3 sequence (DNA): TGTGCCAGCAGCCGCCGGGACGGACCTGGAAACACCATATATTTT.

This clonotype was seen a handful of times. The chain employs TRBV2 and TRBJ1-5; TRBD1 agrees at 8 bases. Germline V CDR1 and CDR2: SNHLY, FYNNEI. The CDR3 length is 14 residues. Unmatched junction bases numbered 5, after V lost 6 bases and J lost 4 bases. In DNA, the CDR3 is TGTGCCAGCAGCCGACAGGGGCCAAATCAGCCCCAGCATTTT. Its translation: CASSRQGPNQPQHF.

This clonotype was counted between two and nine times. V and J are TRBV5-1 and TRBJ2-1; 7 positions match TRBD1. V gave up 0 bases and J gave up 12 bases; unmatched junction bases: 12. The CDR3 has 15 amino acids. Germline CDR1 reads SGHRS; CDR2 reads YFSETQ. The CDR3 DNA is TGCGCCAGCAGCTTGGGACAGGGTTATGTCCGTCGGCAGTTCTTC. Translating it yields CASSLGQGYVRRQFF.

This clonotype was seen only a few times. This chain joins TRBV7-2 and TRBJ2-1; no definite D call. CDR3 size: 15 residues. Germline values: CDR1 SGHTA, CDR2 FQGNSA. V shed 2 bases and J shed 6 bases, with 14 bases lying between them. Written as DNA, the CDR3 is TGTGCCAGCAGCTTATCCACCGGTGGATTCAATGAGCAGTTCTTC. This encodes CASSLSTGGFNEQFF.

This clonotype showed up many times. The gene calls are TRBV7-2 and TRBJ1-2, with 7 bases aligning to TRBD1. After removal of 1 base from V and 0 bases from J, the junction contained 5 bases not matched to a gene. Germline values: CDR1 SGHTA, CDR2 FQGNSA. There are 16 residues in the CDR3. In DNA form, the CDR3 reads TGTGCCAGCAGCTTAGAGGGGGCCCTCGCTAACTATGGCTACACCTTC. Its translation: CASSLEGALANYGYTF.

In its sample, this clonotype was seen many times. The V gene is TRBV7-2, the J gene TRBJ1-1; perhaps TRBD1 as D (6 bases). Germline values: CDR1 SGHTA, CDR2 FQGNSA. V was cut by 0 bases and J by 3 bases, with 26 bases left in between. The CDR3 extends over 20 amino acids. The CDR3 region is CASSLALAGMRGRGDTEAFF. In DNA form, the CDR3 reads TGTGCCAGCAGCTTAGCGCTGGCAGGGATGAGGGGGAGGGGGGACACTGAAGCTTTCTTT.

The table lists this clonotype with many counts. The chain combines TRBV7-3 with TRBJ2-1, with TRBD2 matching over 10 bases. From germline, CDR1 is SGHTA and CDR2 FQGTGA. V lost 5 bases to trimming and J lost 8 bases; unmatched junction nucleotides: 12. The length of the CDR3 is 16 residues. The CDR3 is CASSGPGTSASHEQFF. The CDR3 DNA is TGTGCCAGCAGCGGCCCCGGGACTAGCGCGTCCCATGAGCAGTTCTTC.

The V call is TRBV7-6, the J call TRBJ1-3; D unclear. Germline CDR1 is SGHVS and CDR2 is FNYEAQ. Trimming cost V 1 base and J 0 bases, with 10 bases left between them. The CDR3 length is 16 residues. The CDR3 region is CASSLGTLGSGNTIYF. In nucleotides, the CDR3 is TGTGCCAGCAGCTTAGGGACCCTGGGCTCTGGAAACACCATATATTTT. Full variable domain (outside the CDR3, taken from reference TRBV7-6 and TRBJ1-3): GAGVSQSPRYKVTKRGQDVALRCDPISGHVSLYWYRQALGQGPEFLTYFNYEAQQDKSGLPNDRFSAERPEGSISTLTIQRTEQRDSAMYRCASSLGTLGSGNTIYFGEGSWLTVV.

A few counts support this clonotype. The V and J genes are TRBV12-3 or TRBV12-4 and TRBJ2-6, with a tentative D call TRBD1 (6 bases). The CDR3 covers 15 residues. The V and J ends lost 6 bases and 2 bases respectively, with 11 bases between them. CDR3 protein: CASRIRGAGANVLTF. The CDR3 nucleotides are TGTGCCAGCAGAATCAGGGGTGCTGGGGCCAACGTCCTGACTTTC.

This clonotype came up a few times. The chain couples TRBV12-3 or TRBV12-4 to TRBJ1-1; the D gene is possibly TRBD1 (6 bases). V was clipped by 6 bases and J by 4 bases, with 12 bases between them. This CDR3 region has 13 residues. The DNA of the CDR3 is TGTGCCAGCAGCTTACAGGGCGGCACTGAAGCTTTCTTT. Protein sequence: CASSLQGGTEAFF.

The sample holds a few counts of this clonotype. The chain employs TRBV28 and TRBJ2-7, with 9 bases that match TRBD1. With 4 bases clipped from V and 7 bases from J, the junction kept 14 bases outside the gene matches. Germline loops: CDR1 MDHEN, CDR2 SYDVKM. This CDR3 has 16 residues. DNA of the CDR3: TGTGCCAGCAGTTCCGGGACAGGGTGGGTCTTGGATGAGCAGTACTTC. Its protein product is CASSSGTGWVLDEQYF.

V usage is TRBV20-1 and J usage is TRBJ2-1; a possible D gene is TRBD2 (7 bases). The germline V gene encodes CDR1 DFQATT and CDR2 SNEGSKA (reference sequence). The CDR3 spans 18 residues. Trimming took 5 bases from V and 3 from J, leaving 26 bases between them. The CDR3 nucleotides read TGCAGTGCTGAGGGGGGGGGGCGCTGGCTAGCGGACTACAATGAGCAGTTCTTC. Residues: CSAEGGGRWLADYNEQFF.

This sequence joins TRBV20-1 and TRBJ1-2; maybe TRBD1 (5 bases). The CDR3 has 15 amino acids. V was cut by 0 bases and J by 3 bases, with 14 bases left in between. Germline V gives CDR1 DFQATT, CDR2 SNEGSKA (reference sequence). Here the CDR3 reads CSARDGGLRHYGYTF. The CDR3 coding sequence is TGCAGTGCTAGAGATGGGGGACTTAGGCACTATGGCTACACCTTC.

Only a few counts were recorded for this clonotype. The chain joins TRBV7-2 to TRBJ1-6; 7 nucleotides match TRBD1. Per the germline V gene, CDR1 is SGHTA and CDR2 is FQGNSA. Unmatched junction bases numbered 14, after V lost 3 bases and J lost 9 bases. CDR3 length: 17 residues. The CDR3 bases are TGTGCCAGCAGCTTCCGGACAGGCGAGACTTATCCTTCACCCCTCCACTTT. Translated: CASSFRTGETYPSPLHF.

This clonotype was counted ten times or more. V usage is TRBV7-2 and J usage is TRBJ1-2, with TRBD1 as a possible D gene (6 bases). CDR3 length equals 14 residues. Germline V CDR1 and CDR2: SGHTA, FQGNSA. V gave up 7 bases and J gave up 2 bases, with 14 bases separating them. The CDR3 sequence is CASNYRENNYGYTF. In nucleotides, the CDR3 is TGTGCCAGCAATTACAGGGAGAACAACTATGGCTACACCTTC.

The chain recombines TRBV28 with TRBJ1-1; a weak D match, TRBD1 (5 bases). The CDR3 has 14 residues. Trimming cost V 7 bases and J 0 bases, with 12 bases left between them. Per the germline V gene, CDR1 is MDHEN and CDR2 is SYDVKM. The CDR3 region has the DNA TGTGCCAGCATAGTGGGGGGGATGAACACTGAAGCTTTCTTT. This codes for CASIVGGMNTEAFF.

The CDR3 is CSALGQNEKLFF. The CDR3 nucleotides read TGCAGTGCTCTCGGACAGAATGAAAAACTGTTTTTT. V is TRBV20-1 and J is TRBJ1-4; weak D call: TRBD1 (6 bases). Trimming pared 5 bases from V and 5 bases from J, leaving 9 bases between. The CDR3 is 12 residues long. Germline V gene lookup returns CDR1 DFQATT and CDR2 SNEGSKA (reference sequence).

In its sample, this clonotype was seen many times. J is TRBJ2-1 and V is TRBV7-2; 13 nucleotides agree with TRBD2. In germline, CDR1 is SGHTA, CDR2 FQGNSA. J lost 6 bases, V lost 7 bases, and 9 bases had no gene match. The CDR3 contains 16 residues. The CDR3 loop reads CASTQRTSGRGNEQFF. CDR3 nucleotide sequence: TGTGCCAGCACTCAAAGGACTAGCGGGAGAGGCAATGAGCAGTTCTTC.

This sequence joins TRBV6-2 or TRBV6-3 and TRBJ2-6; a weak D match, TRBD1 (6 bases). This CDR3 contains 20 residues. Germline V gives CDR1 MNHEY, CDR2 SVGEGT. With 5 bases removed from V and 0 bases from J, the gap between germline ends came to 23 bases. As DNA, the CDR3 is TGTGCCAGCAGTCTGGTGGCACCTCCGGGACACTCCTCTGGGGCCAACGTCCTGACTTTC. Amino acids: CASSLVAPPGHSSGANVLTF.

Only a few counts were recorded for this clonotype. J is TRBJ2-7 and V is TRBV30; D is undetermined. The ends were cut back, 0 bases at V and 2 bases at J, with 8 bases in the middle. The germline V gene encodes CDR1 GTSNPN and CDR2 SVGIG (reference sequence). The CDR3 is made up of 13 amino acids. The CDR3 spells CAWSVGLAYEQYF. CDR3 DNA: TGTGCCTGGAGTGTTGGTCTTGCCTACGAGCAGTACTTC.

This chain connects TRBV6-6 to TRBJ2-3; tentatively, D is TRBD2 (6 bases). V was pared by 8 bases and J by 1 base, with 10 bases between. Looked up from germline, CDR1 is MNHNY and CDR2 is SVGAGI (reference sequence). This CDR3 spans 13 amino acids. Here the CDR3 reads CASGSSGTDTQYF. In DNA form, the CDR3 reads TGTGCCAGCGGGTCTAGCGGCACAGATACGCAGTATTTT.